This T cell receptor beta chain was sequenced in a study of T cells in tumors after PD-1 blockade. About the research overall: Patients had no prior checkpoint blockade, systemic immunosuppressants, or anti-cancer therapy within 4 weeks. During anti-PD-1 treatment, some patients continued daily vismodegib 150 mg.

Study-wide results and caveats: Some novel exhausted tumor clones appeared in pre-treatment blood, suggesting peripheral recruitment.

Worth noting for this clone: Its antigen is currently unknown.

Some clones are missing from TCRdb's copy, which holds only in-frame ones; the method was immunoSEQ multiplex PCR. The sample carries approximately 35,000 clones, just under 80% recorded once. The TCR comes from a human donor with basal cell carcinoma. This material consisted of PBMCs, taken before anti-PD-1 treatment.

CDR3 sequence: CASSLLRTGELFF. As DNA, the CDR3 is TGTGCCAGCAGTTTATTGCGCACCGGGGAGCTGTTTTTT. The rearrangement uses TRBV28 and TRBJ2-2; D is undetermined. V lost 1 base, J lost 4 bases, and 4 bases lay in between. The length of the CDR3 is 13 residues. CDR1 and CDR2 from the germline V gene are MDHEN and SYDVKM.